These 25 T cell receptor beta chains came from one sample sequenced in a study of cytomegalovirus exposure and HLA in healthy donors. Researchers ran the PCR with 60 Vbeta and 13 Jbeta primers. Clones were read by immunoSEQ multiplex PCR, and TCRdb kept only the in-frame ones, dropping some. The sample lists 100,000 to 150,000 clones; roughly 78% were seen once. Sequences were obtained from PBMCs. These receptors were obtained from a man aged 30 to 45 in good health and CMV-seronegative.

This clone was observed a single time. The J gene is TRBJ2-5, the V gene TRBV5-6, with a possible D match to TRBD1 (5 bases). The CDR3 loop spans 13 amino acids. The germline V gene has CDR1 SGHDT and CDR2 YYEEEE. V lost 4 bases and J 5 bases, leaving 12 bases between the germline ends. In DNA form, the CDR3 reads TGTGCCAGCAGCATGAACAGGTGGGAGACCCAGTACTTC. Amino acids: CASSMNRWETQYF.

The chain uses TRBV2 and TRBJ1-6; possible D gene TRBD1, 5 bases. Germline CDR1 reads SNHLY; CDR2 reads FYNNEI. Trimming left V 8 bases short and J 8 bases short, with 13 bases between. The CDR3 loop spans 13 amino acids. CDR3 nucleotide sequence: TGTGCCAGCGGGGAGGGACTTGATTCACCCCTCCACTTT. Translating gives CASGEGLDSPLHF.

This chain links TRBV7-8 with TRBJ2-1; the match to TRBD2 covers 9 bases. The J segment lost 7 bases and the V segment lost 7 bases, leaving 8 bases of the junction unmatched. The CDR3 is 14 residues long. Germline V CDR1 and CDR2: SGHVS, FQNEAQ. The CDR3 spells CASKGSGGRNEQFF. CDR3 DNA: TGTGCCAGCAAGGGTAGCGGGGGTAGGAATGAGCAGTTCTTC.

This chain links TRBV7-9 with TRBJ2-5, with TRBD1 matching 9 bases. This CDR3 comprises 15 residues. Per germline, CDR1 SEHNR and CDR2 FQNEAQ (reference sequence). V lost 5 bases, J lost 2 bases, and 6 bases stayed unmatched. The CDR3 here is CASSIGQGLQETQYF. DNA for the CDR3: TGTGCCAGCAGCATAGGACAGGGGCTTCAAGAGACCCAGTACTTC.

The chain employs TRBV7-2 and TRBJ2-7, with a possible D match to TRBD1 (6 bases). The CDR3 has 15 residues. V lost 5 bases, J lost 2 bases, and 16 bases lay in between. Germline CDR1 is SGHTA and CDR2 is FQGNSA. The CDR3 loop is CASSPGWGLAYEQYF. Here the CDR3 DNA reads TGTGCCAGCAGCCCCGGGTGGGGGCTGGCCTACGAGCAGTACTTC.

The table lists this clone with a few counts. The chain carries TRBV27 and TRBJ2-1; 9 positions match TRBD2. The CDR3 totals 15 residues. J was trimmed by 6 bases and V by 6 bases; bases with no gene match: 9. From germline, CDR1 is MNHEY and CDR2 SMNVEV (reference sequence). CDR3 protein: CASSRGGALFNEQFF. As DNA, the CDR3 is TGTGCCAGCAGCCGCGGGGGGGCTCTATTCAATGAGCAGTTCTTC.

The chain links TRBV5-6 to TRBJ1-1; D uncertain. The length of the CDR3 is 14 residues. Trimming pared 1 base from V and 2 bases from J, leaving 9 bases between. The germline V gene encodes CDR1 SGHDT and CDR2 YYEEEE. CDR3 in amino acids: CASSLPQPNTEAFF. Here the CDR3 DNA reads TGTGCCAGCAGCTTGCCACAGCCCAACACTGAAGCTTTCTTT.

This clone was picked up a small number of times. The chain carries TRBV4-1 and TRBJ1-2, with 8 bases that match TRBD1. V was pared by 5 bases and J by 6 bases, with 11 bases of the junction left unmatched. CDR1 and CDR2 (germline): MGHRA, YSYEKL. The CDR3 sequence is 15 residues long. CDR3 DNA sequence: TGCGCCAGCAGCACGCGCAGGGGGCTGGAGCATGGCTACACCTTC. This sequence encodes CASSTRRGLEHGYTF.

The chain has TRBV29-1 and TRBJ1-4; D ambiguous. CDR3 size: 11 residues. Germline V CDR1 and CDR2: SQVTM, ANQGSEA. Trimming left V 2 bases short and J 7 bases short, with 5 bases between. CDR3 residues: CSVETLEKLFF. The CDR3 nucleotides read TGCAGCGTTGAAACTCTTGAAAAACTGTTTTTT.

The chain employs TRBV5-1 and TRBJ2-3; 10 bases are a match to TRBD2. CDR3 length equals 14 residues. Looked up from germline, CDR1 is SGHRS and CDR2 is YFSETQ. Trimming took 5 bases from V and 3 from J; bases not matched to a gene: 3. CDR3 sequence: CASSPGLATDTQYF. CDR3 DNA sequence: TGCGCCAGCAGTCCGGGACTAGCGACAGATACGCAGTATTTT.

The gene calls are TRBV9 and TRBJ2-7; tentatively, D is TRBD1 (5 bases). The CDR3 totals 15 residues. Germline loops: CDR1 SGDLS, CDR2 YYNGEE. V dropped 0 bases and J dropped 0 bases, with 10 bases sitting between them. The CDR3 bases are TGTGCCAGCAGCGTAGGGACATTGAGCTCCTACGAGCAGTACTTC. It encodes CASSVGTLSSYEQYF. Full variable domain (rest looked up from reference TRBV9 and TRBJ2-7): DSGVTQTPKHLITATGQRVTLRCSPRSGDLSVYWYQQSLDQGLQFLIQYYNGEERAKGNILERFSAQQFPDLHSELNLSSLELGDSALYFCASSVGTLSSYEQYFGPGTRLTVT.

The chain carries TRBV19 and TRBJ1-5; D gene ambiguous. Trimming cost V 5 bases and J 2 bases, with 13 bases left between them. The CDR3 is 15 residues long. Germline values: CDR1 LNHDA, CDR2 SQIVND (reference sequence). This chain's CDR3 is CASSPNWPRNQPQHF. The DNA of the CDR3 is TGTGCCAGTAGTCCAAATTGGCCCCGCAATCAGCCCCAGCATTTT.

This clone was recorded once. The chain is built from TRBV2 and TRBJ1-5; a possible D gene is TRBD1 (5 bases). V lost 4 bases to trimming and J lost 5 bases, with 12 bases between them. Germline V gene data show CDR1 as SNHLY and CDR2 as FYNNEI. The CDR3 is made up of 14 amino acids. The CDR3 coding sequence is TGTGCCAGCAGTGGGGAGGGGTACGATCAGCCCCAGCATTTT. This translates into CASSGEGYDQPQHF.

The J gene is TRBJ2-2, the V gene TRBV19; D perhaps matches TRBD1 (6 bases). Germline CDR1 reads LNHDA; CDR2 reads SQIVND (reference sequence). This CDR3 spans 18 amino acids. V lost 1 base to trimming and J lost 5 bases, with 20 bases between them. Written as DNA, the CDR3 is TGTGCCAGTAGTATAGTCCCAGTTTGGGGGCGACCGACCGGGGAGCTGTTTTTT. It specifies CASSIVPVWGRPTGELFF.

This clone was seen only once. The rearrangement joins TRBV5-1 to TRBJ2-5; 8 nucleotides line up with TRBD2. The CDR3 has 14 amino acids. Trimming took 3 bases from V and 2 from J; bases not matched to a gene: 3. Germline CDR1 reads SGHRS; CDR2 reads YFSETQ. CDR3 loop: CASSSGGNQETQYF. DNA of the CDR3: TGCGCCAGCAGCTCGGGGGGGAATCAAGAGACCCAGTACTTC.

The chain uses TRBV29-1 and TRBJ2-5; D possibly corresponds to TRBD1 (5 bases). Near its end, the DNA agrees better with TRBJ2-7, so the J call may be wrong. The CDR3 sequence is 15 residues long. Germline CDR1 is SQVTM and CDR2 is ANQGSEA. The CDR3 nucleotides are TGCAGCGTTGAAGTATTACAGGCCGTGTCCTACGAGCAGTACTTC. Amino acid sequence: CSVEVLQAVSYEQYF.

The CDR3 here is CATWGTGENTEAFF. The CDR3 DNA reads as TGTGCTACGTGGGGGACAGGGGAGAACACTGAAGCTTTCTTT. The V and J genes are TRBV6-1 and TRBJ1-1, with 10 positions matching TRBD1. Germline V CDR1 and CDR2: MNHNS, SASEGT. CDR3 size: 14 residues.

This clone was picked up a small number of times. Here the CDR3 DNA reads TGCGCCAGCAGCCAAGCGATCCGGACAGGGGCGGAATACTATGGCTACACCTTC. The encoded protein is CASSQAIRTGAEYYGYTF. The chain couples TRBV4-3 to TRBJ1-2, with 9 nucleotides matching TRBD1. The CDR3 is 18 amino acids. The germline gives CDR1 LGHNA, CDR2 YSLEER. Trimming cost V 1 base and J 3 bases; bases outside gene matches: 12.

This chain links TRBV11-2 with TRBJ1-1, with a tentative D call TRBD1 (5 bases). V lost 1 base and J lost 1, with 10 bases in between. Germline V gene lookup returns CDR1 SGHAT and CDR2 FQNNGV. This CDR3 is 15 amino acids long. CDR3 bases: TGTGCCAGCAGCTTAGGGTGGGGCCGGAACACTGAAGCTTTCTTT. It translates to CASSLGWGRNTEAFF.

The chain is built from TRBV25-1 and TRBJ2-5; D might be TRBD2 (5 bases). The germline V gene has CDR1 MGHDK and CDR2 SYGVNS. This CDR3 comprises 14 residues. Trimming left V 5 bases short and J 0 bases short, with 10 bases between. The CDR3 sequence is CASSHEGNQETQYF. In DNA form, the CDR3 reads TGTGCCAGCAGTCATGAGGGAAACCAAGAGACCCAGTACTTC.

This chain uses TRBV11-2 with TRBJ2-5; 8 bases are a match to TRBD1. The J call may be incorrect, as the DNA end agrees better with TRBJ2-7. The CDR3 is made up of 17 amino acids. Germline V lookup: CDR1 SGHAT, CDR2 FQNNGV. The CDR3 region is CASSSIRGTGQTYEQYF. Here the CDR3 DNA reads TGTGCCAGCAGCTCGATAAGGGGGACAGGTCAGACCTACGAGCAGTACTTC.

The chain combines TRBV7-2 with TRBJ1-6; 7 nucleotides align to TRBD1. The ends lost 4 bases at V and 7 bases at J; junction bases unmatched: 1. Germline lookup yields CDR1 SGHTA and CDR2 FQGNSA. The CDR3 is 13 residues long. The CDR3: CASSSTGNSPLHF. Written as DNA, the CDR3 is TGTGCCAGCAGCTCGACAGGGAATTCACCCCTCCACTTT.

The CDR3 loop is CASSDGTSYEQYF. CDR3 bases: TGTGCCAGCAGTGATGGCACCTCCTACGAGCAGTACTTC. The chain couples TRBV2 to TRBJ2-7; D call uncertain. Germline V gene sequence: CDR1 SNHLY, CDR2 FYNNEI. V lost 3 bases to trimming and J lost 0 bases, with 6 bases between them. The CDR3 is made up of 13 amino acids.

A few counts support this clone. V is TRBV15 and J is TRBJ1-4; perhaps TRBD1 as D (5 bases). In germline, CDR1 is LNHNV, CDR2 YYDKDF (reference sequence). This CDR3 is 14 amino acids long. The V and J ends lost 3 bases and 7 bases respectively, with 12 bases between them. The CDR3 spells CATSSRVIGEKLFF. The CDR3 nucleotides are TGTGCCACCAGCAGCAGGGTGATCGGTGAAAAACTGTTTTTT.

This chain links TRBV7-9 with TRBJ2-1; unclear D gene. V was clipped by 3 bases and J by 2 bases, with 8 bases between them. CDR1 is SEHNR and CDR2 is FQNEAQ in the germline V gene (reference sequence). The CDR3 extends over 14 amino acids. The CDR3 loop reads CASSFPVTYNEQFF. CDR3 DNA: TGTGCCAGCAGCTTTCCAGTAACCTACAATGAGCAGTTCTTC.